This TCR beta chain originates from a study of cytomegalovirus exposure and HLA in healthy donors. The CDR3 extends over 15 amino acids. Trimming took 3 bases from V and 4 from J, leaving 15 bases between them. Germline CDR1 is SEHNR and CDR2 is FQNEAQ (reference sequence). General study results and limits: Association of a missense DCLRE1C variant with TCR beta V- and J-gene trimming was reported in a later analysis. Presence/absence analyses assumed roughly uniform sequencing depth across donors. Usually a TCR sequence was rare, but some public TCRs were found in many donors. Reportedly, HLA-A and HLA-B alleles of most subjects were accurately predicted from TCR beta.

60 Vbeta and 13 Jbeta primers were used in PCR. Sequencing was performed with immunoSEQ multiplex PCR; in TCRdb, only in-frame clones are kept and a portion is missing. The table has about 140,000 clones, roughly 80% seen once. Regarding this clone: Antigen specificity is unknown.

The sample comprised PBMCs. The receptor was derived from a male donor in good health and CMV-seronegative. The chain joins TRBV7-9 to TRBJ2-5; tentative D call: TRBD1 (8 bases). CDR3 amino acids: CASSFGQGGIETQYF. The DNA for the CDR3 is TGTGCCAGCAGCTTTGGACAGGGAGGGATAGAGACCCAGTACTTC. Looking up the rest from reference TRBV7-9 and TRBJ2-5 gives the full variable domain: DTGVSQNPRHKITKRGQNVTFRCDPISEHNRLYWYRQTLGQGPEFLTYFQNEAQLEKSRLLSDRFSAERPKGSFSTLEIQRTEQGDSAMYLCASSFGQGGIETQYFGPGTRLLVL.